This T cell receptor beta chain was recovered during a study of blood T cell repertoires in COVID-19 (dated by TCRdb to 2020 to 2022). For the wider study: Samples from collaborators originated in the United States, Italy and Spain and spanned both the acute and convalescent phases of COVID-19. The prospective study material was composed of cDNA or gDNA derived from T cells, B-cell-depleted T cells, or PBMCs. Where available, HLA class I and class II types were taken from metadata supplied by the sample provider and were not determined by assay-based typing. Nearly every sample came with metadata listing a de-identified subject ID, COVID-19 status, age in years and sex. Samples came from the ongoing ImmuneRACE study (first 160 participants) plus 1,254 subjects from 6 global collaborators. The repertoires were made available in a free public database intended to serve as a resource for research on the immune response to SARS-CoV-2. The dataset comprised deeply sampled blood TCRbeta repertoires from subjects exposed to, actively infected with, or recovered from COVID-19.

With respect to this clone: Which antigen it targets is not known. The sample holds no much larger clone one base away, and base qualities are not on file.

CDR1 and CDR2 are read off the germline V gene as MGHRA and YSYEKL. Trimming costs V 0 bases and J 0 bases, and their ends lie 14 bases apart. The CDR3 numbers 17 residues from cysteine through phenylalanine. Just CDR3 DNA is preserved here, 51 bases in frame from base 1. Enrolling through a virtual design, the prospective study's participants ranged in age from roughly 18 to 90 years and lived across roughly 23 United States geographic areas. Cohort assignment in the prospective study relied on participant-reported clinical history from a screening survey and a study questionnaire. ImmuneRACE Cohort 3 recovered participants were defined by two consecutive negative NP/OP PCR tests, healthcare professional clearance, or symptom resolution. In the prospective study, whole blood, serum and a nasopharyngeal or oropharyngeal swab were collected from each participant by mobile phlebotomists. Prospective study participants could optionally give additional blood draws and questionnaires over an approximately two-month period. Blood samples from the prospective study were shipped frozen or at room temperature prior to DNA extraction.

The study at large found these results: The quantity of clinical and demographic metadata differed by source and by participant and was supplied without curation.

TCRbeta CDR3 regions were amplified from genomic DNA using the immunoSEQ Assay, a bias-controlled multiplex PCR. Per the authors' processing: The number of nucleated cells in each sample was estimated by amplification of reference gene primers within the assay. To quantify the absolute abundance of each unique TCRbeta CDR3 rearrangement, sequence reads were collapsed and filtered. For each sample, productive Simpson clonality was calculated by taking the square root of Simpson's diversity index across productive rearrangements. The table comes from immuneACCESS by way of TCRdb, which keeps in-frame sequences with V and J called. Part of the clones is missing from these tables; in studies checked, under half for an unresolved V gene and the rest for unknown reasons. V and J calls and clone size are copied from that table; D and trimming were computed from the DNA. The sample table records around 300,000 clones; 89% of these occur just once. Together, the top ten hold under 2.5% of the sample.

The source is a woman in her sixties or seventies who had recovered from COVID-19. This chain is built from TRBV4-1 and TRBJ2-5; the D gene is unclear. The specimen was PBMCs or T cells enriched from blood (not recorded which). The CDR3 region has the sequence CASSQEGTQTYQETQYF. At the DNA level, the sequence is TGCGCCAGCAGCCAAGAGGGTACACAGACGTACCAAGAGACCCAGTACTTC.